This T cell receptor (beta chain) was identified in a study of cytomegalovirus exposure and HLA in healthy donors. While unrecorded immune exposures were likely, the donors were nominally healthy when sampled. Vbeta (60) and Jbeta (13) primers were used in the PCR. Only in-frame clones appear in the TCRdb table, and some are missing; sequencing was by immunoSEQ multiplex PCR. The sample yields some 190,000 clones, around nine tenths seen once. Germline values: CDR1 LNHDA, CDR2 SQIVND (reference sequence). Germline trimming cut 2 bases from V and 2 bases from J; bases unmatched to any gene: 10. The CDR3 runs to 17 residues.

Material for sequencing was PBMCs. This receptor was identified in a woman aged 18-29 years in good health and CMV-seronegative. V is TRBV19 and J is TRBJ2-7, with 9 bases that match TRBD2. The CDR3 bases are TGTGCCAGTAGTATATGGGGATACGGGACTAGCCCCTACGAGCAGTACTTC. Amino acids: CASSIWGYGTSPYEQYF. Complete variable domain (other parts from reference TRBV19 and TRBJ2-7): DGGITQSPKYLFRKEGQNVTLSCEQNLNHDAMYWYRQDPGQGLRLIYYSQIVNDFQKGDIAEGYSVSREKKESFPLTVTSAQKNPTAFYLCASSIWGYGTSPYEQYFGPGTRLTVT.